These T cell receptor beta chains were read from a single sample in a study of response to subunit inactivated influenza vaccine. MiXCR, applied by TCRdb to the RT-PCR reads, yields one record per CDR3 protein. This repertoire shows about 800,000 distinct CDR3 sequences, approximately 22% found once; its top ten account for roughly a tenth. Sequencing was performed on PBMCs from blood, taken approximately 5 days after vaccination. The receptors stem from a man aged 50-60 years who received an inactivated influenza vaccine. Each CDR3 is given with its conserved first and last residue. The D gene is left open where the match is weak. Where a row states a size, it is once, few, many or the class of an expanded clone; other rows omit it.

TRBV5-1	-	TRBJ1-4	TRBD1	TGCGCCAGCAGAACTTGGACAGGAGCTAATGAAAAACTGTTTTTT	CASRTWTGANEKLFF
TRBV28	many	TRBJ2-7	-	TGTGCCAGCAGCACTCAGGGGGGAGGGACGGGCGAGCAGTACTTC	CASSTQGGGTGEQYF
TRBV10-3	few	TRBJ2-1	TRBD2	TGTGCCATCAGTGAGTCGGTGACTAGCGGGGGGGGTGAGCAGTTCTTC	CAISESVTSGGGEQFF
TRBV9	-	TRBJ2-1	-	TGTGCCAGCAGCGTAGCTCTAGTGGGACGAGGTGAGCAGTTCTTC	CASSVALVGRGEQFF
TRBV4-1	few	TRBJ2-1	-	TGCGCCAGCAGCCAGGCAGGTAGCAGGGATGAGCAGTTCTTC	CASSQAGSRDEQFF
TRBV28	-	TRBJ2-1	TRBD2	TGTGCCAGCAATAGCGGGAACCCCGACAATGAGCAGTTCTTC	CASNSGNPDNEQFF
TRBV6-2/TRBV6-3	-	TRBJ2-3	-	TGTGCCAGCAGTTTAAGGGGGAAAACAGATACGCAGTATTTT	CASSLRGKTDTQYF
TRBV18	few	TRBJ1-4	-	TGTGCCAGCTCACCACCTGGGGGAGATAATGAAAAACTGTTTTTT	CASSPPGGDNEKLFF
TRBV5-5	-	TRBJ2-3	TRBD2	TGTGCCAGCAGCTTGGTAGCGGGGGGAGGAGATACGCAGTATTTT	CASSLVAGGGDTQYF
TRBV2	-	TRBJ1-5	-	TGTGCCAGCAGTGTGGGGATAGGAGGGAATCAGCCCCAGCATTTT	CASSVGIGGNQPQHF